The clone carrying this T cell receptor beta chain occurred a few times. Its cognate antigen is unknown. Trimming removed 0 bases from V and 0 bases from J, with 6 bases in between. CDR1 and CDR2 (germline): LGHNA, YSLEER. The CDR3 has 14 amino acids. The study reverse transcribed the entire isolated RNA, so it sequenced expressed TCRB transcripts. The average read count of naive, central memory and regulatory T cell samples was approximately 3.5 million. Sequencing was performed with immunoSEQ multiplex PCR; in TCRdb, only in-frame clones are kept and a portion is missing. The data contain about 650,000 clones, roughly an eighth of them singletons. This entry comes from a study of beta chain features in type 1 diabetes. Findings and caveats of the study: At VDJ recombination sites, type 1 diabetes patients had fewer insertions and more deleted nucleotides. The study found moderately but significantly shorter TCRB CDR3s in all four CD4+ subsets of Type 1 diabetes patients.

The chain carries TRBV4-3 and TRBJ2-7; D unclear. The specimen was naive CD4+ T cells from blood. This sequence originates from a man aged 30-40 years with type 1 diabetes. CDR3 sequence (DNA): TGCGCCAGCAGCCAAGATACACACTCCTACGAGCAGTACTTC. Its protein is CASSQDTHSYEQYF.